This TCR beta chain was sequenced in a study of T cell repertoires in cytomegalovirus infection. This clonotype was found a few times. TCRdb fed the reads into MiXCR, producing one record per CDR3 protein. This sample has about 530,000 distinct CDR3 sequences, with roughly 29% found just once. CDR3 size: 14 residues. Germline CDR1 is DFQATT and CDR2 is SNEGSKA (reference sequence). The V gene lost 3 bases and the J gene lost 5 bases, with 16 bases spanning the gap. This receptor was taken from a human donor in good health (CMV status not recorded). Some clones in this sample may be carry-over from other donors' samples. This sequence joins TRBV20-1 and TRBJ2-5; D might be TRBD2 (5 bases). Specimen: PBMCs. DNA for the CDR3: TGCAGTGCTAGTGTGGTACGGGGTCAGGAGACCCAGTACTTC. This codes for CSASVVRGQETQYF.